Listed below are T cell receptor beta chains from one sample, sequenced in a study of blood T cell repertoires in COVID-19. Generated by immunoSEQ multiplex PCR, the TCRdb table keeps only in-frame clones and is missing some. Among 300,000 to 450,000 clones listed, about nine tenths were seen once. Sequences were obtained from peripheral blood. The receptors originated from a woman aged 60-75 years with COVID-19, enrolled during active disease. CDR3s include the opening cysteine and the closing phenylalanine or tryptophan. D genes are given only for firm matches. Clone size is given for some rows only: seen once, a few or many times, or a class if the clone is expanded.

d_call j_call v_call clone_size cdr3_length cdr3_aa cdr3_nt
TRBD1 TRBJ1-1 TRBV19 . 12 CAAGDRVAEAFF TGTGCCGCCGGAGACAGGGTAGCTGAAGCTTTCTTT
. TRBJ2-2 TRBV15 . 19 CATSRDLLGGRGGTGELFF TGTGCCACCAGCAGAGATCTCTTGGGGGGGCGGGGTGGCACCGGGGAGCTGTTTTTT
TRBD1 TRBJ2-1 TRBV2 . 12 CASNPDRGEQFF TGTGCCAGCAATCCTGACAGGGGTGAGCAGTTCTTC
TRBD2 TRBJ2-2 TRBV9 . 13 CASDRGVTGELFF TGTGCCAGCGACCGGGGGGTTACCGGGGAGCTGTTTTTT
. TRBJ1-5 TRBV27 . 16 CASILHYRRSNQPQHF TGTGCCAGCATCCTCCATTACCGGCGGAGCAATCAGCCCCAGCATTTT
TRBD1 TRBJ1-1 TRBV6-5 . 14 CASSTGGWNTEAFF TGTGCCAGCAGTACAGGGGGCTGGAACACTGAAGCTTTCTTT
. TRBJ2-5 TRBV5-4 . 15 CASSSYVTSTETQYF TGTGCCAGCAGCTCCTATGTGACTAGTACGGAGACCCAGTACTTC
TRBD1 TRBJ2-3 TRBV28 once 15 CASRTGTGSTDTQYF TGTGCCAGCAGAACCGGGACAGGGTCCACAGATACGCAGTATTTT
TRBD1 TRBJ1-4 TRBV5-1 . 15 CASSLGTGENEKLFF TGCGCCAGCAGCTTGGGGACAGGGGAAAATGAAAAACTGTTTTTT
. TRBJ1-3 TRBV3-1/TRBV3-2 . 15 CASSRSGEIIASIYF TGTGCCAGCAGTCGCTCGGGGGAGATAATAGCGTCCATATATTTT
. TRBJ2-2 TRBV4-1 . 15 CASRPRGDNTGELFF TGCGCCAGCAGGCCACGCGGGGACAACACCGGGGAGCTGTTTTTT
TRBD2 TRBJ2-3 TRBV28 . 16 CASSLFSSGRPGTQYF TGTGCCAGCAGTTTATTCAGTAGCGGGAGGCCGGGTACGCAGTATTTT
. TRBJ2-7 TRBV6-6 . 12 CASSLPPRQQYF TGTGCCAGCAGTCTACCCCCGCGCCAGCAGTACTTC
. TRBJ1-1 TRBV4-1 once 13 CASRPQGSTEAFF TGCGCCAGCAGGCCTCAGGGTTCCACTGAAGCTTTCTTT
TRBD1 TRBJ1-5 TRBV28 . 15 CASIPGQGSNQPQHF TGTGCCAGCATCCCCGGACAGGGTAGCAATCAGCCCCAGCATTTT
. TRBJ1-2 TRBV29-1 . 11 CSVGRVDGYTF TGCAGCGTTGGCAGGGTAGACGGCTACACCTTC
TRBD1 TRBJ1-4 TRBV7-9 . 12 CASSLGDRELFF TGTGCCAGCAGCTTAGGGGACAGGGAACTGTTTTTT
TRBD1 TRBJ2-7 TRBV28 . 15 CASSLTGTGGDEQYF TGTGCCAGCAGCCTCACCGGGACAGGGGGCGACGAGCAGTACTTC
. TRBJ1-2 TRBV28 . 14 CASRKSGALPGYTF TGTGCCAGCAGGAAGTCAGGGGCCCTCCCCGGCTACACCTTC
TRBD1 TRBJ2-7 TRBV4-2 . 16 CASSQAPTGGAVEQYF TGTGCCAGCAGCCAAGCCCCAACAGGGGGAGCGGTCGAGCAGTACTTC
TRBD1 TRBJ1-1 TRBV20-1 . 11 CSVQQGLEAFF TGCAGTGTTCAACAGGGGCTGGAAGCTTTCTTT
. TRBJ1-1 TRBV6-5 . 13 CASSYSRGGEAFF TGTGCCAGCAGTTACTCTAGGGGAGGGGAAGCTTTCTTT
TRBD1 TRBJ2-7 TRBV20-1 once 15 CSASGQAYSSYEQYF TGCAGTGCTAGTGGACAGGCCTACAGCTCCTACGAGCAGTACTTC
. TRBJ1-4 TRBV18 . 14 CASSPLAEGRKLFF TGTGCCAGCTCACCACTGGCGGAGGGGAGAAAACTGTTTTTT
. TRBJ1-2 TRBV19 . 15 CASSPPKAGNYGYTF TGTGCCAGTAGTCCTCCGAAGGCGGGTAACTATGGCTACACCTTC
. TRBJ1-6 TRBV11-2 . 14 CASRLWGLNSPLHF TGTGCCAGCAGATTGTGGGGGCTTAATTCACCCCTCCACTTT
TRBD2 TRBJ2-3 TRBV4-1 few 16 CASSQVDGGAVHTQYF TGCGCCAGCAGCCAAGTGGACGGGGGGGCCGTCCATACGCAGTATTTT
. TRBJ2-1 TRBV10-1 . 14 CASSDEGGLNEQFF TGCGCCAGCAGTGATGAGGGGGGGCTGAATGAGCAGTTCTTC